This T cell receptor beta chain was identified during a study of T cell repertoires in cytomegalovirus infection. TCRdb independently ran MiXCR on the reads; one entry per CDR3 protein. This sample yields 40,000 to 55,000 distinct CDR3 sequences, of which roughly a fifth are seen a single time; less than 30% belongs to the top ten. In the case of this clonotype: Antigen specificity is unknown.

V lost 3 bases, J lost 2 bases, and 6 bases lay in between. Per germline, CDR1 MDHEN and CDR2 SYDVKM. The CDR3 is made up of 13 amino acids. Overall study findings and caveats: HLA-C-restricted CMV-specific TCR beta clonotypes were dominant in the ex vivo response.

Sample: CD8+ T cells from cultured PBMCs, taken from culture after CMV antigen stimulation. The V and J genes are TRBV28 and TRBJ2-3; D is uncertain. The sequence came from a human donor in good health (CMV status not recorded). Some clones in this sample may be carry-over from other donors' samples. The chain's CDR3 is CASSLRVTDTQYF. CDR3 in DNA: TGTGCCAGCAGTTTGCGAGTCACAGATACGCAGTATTTT.